The present T cell receptor beta chain was sequenced within a study of CD8+ T cells in alopecia areata. Background on the study: For the treated group, dosing was oral tofacitinib at 5 to 10 mg twice daily. Patients took tofacitinib for 6 to 18 months, followed by 6 drug-free months.

Following RNA extraction, reverse transcription yielded cDNA that acted as the sequencing template. TCRdb's copy holds only in-frame clones and misses some; the assay was immunoSEQ multiplex PCR. The table records 150,000 to 200,000 clones, approximately 50% of them present only once. Specified treatment: oral pan-JAK inhibitor, 5-10 mg twice daily. Alopecia areata patients provided lesional scalp punch biopsies and peripheral blood. Study-wide results and limits: Normal skin's resident alphabeta T cells are also sequenced in scalp samples.

This clone was seen a handful of times. Its antigen remains unknown. V was clipped by 2 bases and J by 5 bases; unmatched bases: 9. The CDR3 has 15 residues. Germline-derived CDR1 and CDR2 are SGHRS and YFSETQ. The TCR was taken from a human donor with alopecia areata. V usage is TRBV5-1 and J usage is TRBJ2-7, with 8 bases identical to TRBD1. Sequenced here: CD8+ T cells sorted from blood, sampled around week 54, from a patient treated with tofacitinib. The CDR3 nucleotides are TGCGCCAGCAGCTTTCTACCCTCGACAGGGGACGAGCAGTACTTC. Amino acid sequence: CASSFLPSTGDEQYF.